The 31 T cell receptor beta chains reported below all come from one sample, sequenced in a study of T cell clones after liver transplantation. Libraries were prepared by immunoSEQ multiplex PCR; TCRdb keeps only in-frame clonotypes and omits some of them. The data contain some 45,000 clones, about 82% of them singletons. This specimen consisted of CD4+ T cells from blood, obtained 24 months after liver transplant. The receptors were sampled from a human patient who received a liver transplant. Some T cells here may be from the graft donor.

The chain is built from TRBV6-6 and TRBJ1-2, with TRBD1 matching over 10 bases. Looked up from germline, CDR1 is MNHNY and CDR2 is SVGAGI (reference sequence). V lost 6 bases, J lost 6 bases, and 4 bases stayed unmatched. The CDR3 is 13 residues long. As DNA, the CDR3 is TGTGCCAGCAGGCGCGGGACAGGGGATGGCTACACCTTC. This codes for CASRRGTGDGYTF.

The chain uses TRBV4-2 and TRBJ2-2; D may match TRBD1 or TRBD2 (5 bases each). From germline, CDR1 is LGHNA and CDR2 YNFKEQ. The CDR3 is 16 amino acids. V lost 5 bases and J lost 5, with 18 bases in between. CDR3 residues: CASSSTVGPTTGELFF. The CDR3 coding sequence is TGTGCCAGCAGCAGTACCGTGGGACCGACAACCGGGGAGCTGTTTTTT.

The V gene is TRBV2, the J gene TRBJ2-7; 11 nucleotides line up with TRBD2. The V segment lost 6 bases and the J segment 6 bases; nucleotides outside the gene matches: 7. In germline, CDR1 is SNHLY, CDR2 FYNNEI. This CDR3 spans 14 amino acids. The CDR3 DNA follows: TGTGCCAGCAGCTCGGGACTAGCGGAACGCGAGCAGTACTTC. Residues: CASSSGLAEREQYF.

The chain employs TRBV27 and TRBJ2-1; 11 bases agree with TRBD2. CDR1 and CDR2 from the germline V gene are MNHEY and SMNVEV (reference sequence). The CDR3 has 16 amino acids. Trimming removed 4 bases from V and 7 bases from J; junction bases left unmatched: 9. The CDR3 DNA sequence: TGTGCCAGCAGTTCAGGTAGCGGGGGGGTAAGGAATGAGCAGTTCTTC. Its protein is CASSSGSGGVRNEQFF.

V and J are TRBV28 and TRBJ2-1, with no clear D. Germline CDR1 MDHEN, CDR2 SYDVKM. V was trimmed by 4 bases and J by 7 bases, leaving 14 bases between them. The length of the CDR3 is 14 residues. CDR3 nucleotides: TGTGCCAGCAGTTCTGGGCCAACGTGGAATGAGCAGTTCTTC. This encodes CASSSGPTWNEQFF.

CDR3 amino acids: CASSSEGRNTEAFF. For the CDR3, the DNA is TGCGCCAGCAGCTCGGAGGGTAGGAACACTGAAGCTTTCTTT. V is TRBV5-1 and J is TRBJ1-1, with unresolved D. The CDR3 sequence is 14 residues long. Trimming left V 3 bases short and J 1 base short, with 10 bases between. The germline CDR1 and CDR2 sequences are SGHRS and YFSETQ.

CDR3 amino acids: CASSQTSGVSDTQYF. Here the CDR3 DNA reads TGTGCCAGCAGCCAGACTAGCGGGGTTTCAGATACGCAGTATTTT. The chain links TRBV5-4 to TRBJ2-3, with 11 nucleotides matching TRBD2. The V and J ends lost 4 bases and 4 bases, in that order; junction bases with no gene match: 5. The germline V gene has CDR1 SGHNT and CDR2 YYREEE (reference sequence). This CDR3 has 15 amino acids. Complete variable domain (other parts from reference TRBV5-4 and TRBJ2-3): ETGVTQSPTHLIKTRGQQVTLRCSSQSGHNTVSWYQQALGQGPQFIFQYYREEENGRGNFPPRFSGLQFPNYSSELNVNALELDDSALYLCASSQTSGVSDTQYFGPGTRLTVL.

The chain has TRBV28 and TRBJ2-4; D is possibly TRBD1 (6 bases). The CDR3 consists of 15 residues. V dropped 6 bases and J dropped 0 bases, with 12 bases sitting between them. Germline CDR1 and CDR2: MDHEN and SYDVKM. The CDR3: CASSLRGQAKNIQYF. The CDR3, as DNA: TGTGCCAGCAGCCTCAGGGGCCAAGCCAAAAACATTCAGTACTTC. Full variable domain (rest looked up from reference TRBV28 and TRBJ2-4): DVKVTQSSRYLVKRTGEKVFLECVQDMDHENMFWYRQDPGLGLRLIYFSYDVKMKEKGDIPEGYSVSREKKERFSLILESASTNQTSMYLCASSLRGQAKNIQYFGAGTRLSVL.

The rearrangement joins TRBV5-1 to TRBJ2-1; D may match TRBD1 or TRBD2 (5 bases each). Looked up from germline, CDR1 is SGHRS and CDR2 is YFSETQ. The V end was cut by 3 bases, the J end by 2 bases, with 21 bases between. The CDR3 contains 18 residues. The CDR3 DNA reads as TGCGCCAGCAGCTCGGGGCCGGGTGGAATCCGAACCTACAATGAGCAGTTCTTC. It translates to CASSSGPGGIRTYNEQFF.

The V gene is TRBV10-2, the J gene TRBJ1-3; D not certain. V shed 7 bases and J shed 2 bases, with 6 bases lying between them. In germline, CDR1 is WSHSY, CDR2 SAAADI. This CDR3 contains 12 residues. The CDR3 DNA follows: TGCGCCAGCACGACGGCTGGAAACACCATATATTTT. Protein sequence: CASTTAGNTIYF.

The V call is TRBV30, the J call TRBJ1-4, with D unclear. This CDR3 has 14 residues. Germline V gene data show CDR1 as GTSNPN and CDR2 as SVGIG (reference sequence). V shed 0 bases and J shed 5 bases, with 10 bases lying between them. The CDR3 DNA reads TGTGCCTGGAGTGTTGGGCAGCGAAATGAAAAACTGTTTTTT. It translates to CAWSVGQRNEKLFF.

CDR3 in DNA: TGCGCCAGCAGCCAGCCGGGCCTAAATACGCAGTATTTT. Translating gives CASSQPGLNTQYF. The rearrangement uses TRBV4-3 and TRBJ2-3; no reliable D call. The CDR3 is made up of 13 amino acids. Trimming pared 3 bases from V and 7 bases from J, leaving 11 bases between. Germline V gene data show CDR1 as LGHNA and CDR2 as YSLEER.

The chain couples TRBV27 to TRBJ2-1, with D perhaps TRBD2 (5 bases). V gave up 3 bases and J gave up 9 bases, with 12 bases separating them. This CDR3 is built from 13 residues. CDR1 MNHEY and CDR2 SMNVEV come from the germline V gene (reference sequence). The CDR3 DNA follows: TGTGCCAGCAGTTTCCGGACTCCGGGTGAGCAGTTCTTC. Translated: CASSFRTPGEQFF.

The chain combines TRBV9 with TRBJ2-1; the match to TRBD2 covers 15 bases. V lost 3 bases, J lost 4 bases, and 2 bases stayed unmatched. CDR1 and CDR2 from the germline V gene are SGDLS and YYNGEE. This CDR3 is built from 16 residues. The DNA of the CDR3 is TGTGCCAGCAGCGCGGGACTAGCGGGGGGATACAATGAGCAGTTCTTC. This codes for CASSAGLAGGYNEQFF.

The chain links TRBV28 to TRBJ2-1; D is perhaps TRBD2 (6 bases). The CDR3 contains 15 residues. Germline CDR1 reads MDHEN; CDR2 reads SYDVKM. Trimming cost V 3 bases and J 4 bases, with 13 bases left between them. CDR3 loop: CASSFSTGGYNEQFF. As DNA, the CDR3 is TGTGCCAGCAGTTTCTCAACCGGGGGATACAATGAGCAGTTCTTC.

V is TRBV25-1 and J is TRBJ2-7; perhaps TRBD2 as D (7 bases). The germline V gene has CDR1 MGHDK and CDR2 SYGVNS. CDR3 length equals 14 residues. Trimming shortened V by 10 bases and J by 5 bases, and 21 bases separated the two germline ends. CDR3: CATIPGGRIDEQYF. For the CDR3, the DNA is TGTGCCACTATCCCCGGGGGGCGCATCGACGAGCAGTACTTC.

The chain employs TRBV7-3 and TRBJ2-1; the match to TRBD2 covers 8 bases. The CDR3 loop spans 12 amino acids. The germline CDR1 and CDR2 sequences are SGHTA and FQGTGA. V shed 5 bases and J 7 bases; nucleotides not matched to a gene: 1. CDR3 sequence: CASSREGNEQFF. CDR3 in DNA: TGTGCCAGCAGCCGGGAGGGGAATGAGCAGTTCTTC.

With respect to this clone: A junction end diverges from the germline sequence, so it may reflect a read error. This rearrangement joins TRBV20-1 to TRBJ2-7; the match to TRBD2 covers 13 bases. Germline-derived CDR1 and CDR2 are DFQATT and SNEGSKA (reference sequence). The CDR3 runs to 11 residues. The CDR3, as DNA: TGCAGTGCTTCGACTAGCGGGAGGACGAACTTC. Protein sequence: CSASTSGRTNF.

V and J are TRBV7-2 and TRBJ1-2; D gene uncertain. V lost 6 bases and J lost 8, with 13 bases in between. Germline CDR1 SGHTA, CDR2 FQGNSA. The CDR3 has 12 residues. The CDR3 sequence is CASSHVEGGYTF. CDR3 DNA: TGTGCCAGCAGTCATGTAGAGGGAGGCTACACCTTC.

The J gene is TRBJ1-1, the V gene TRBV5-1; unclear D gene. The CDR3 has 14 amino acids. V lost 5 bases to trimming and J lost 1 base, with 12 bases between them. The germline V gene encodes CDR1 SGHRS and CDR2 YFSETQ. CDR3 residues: CASRSVGENTEAFF. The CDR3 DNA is TGCGCCAGCAGATCGGTCGGAGAGAACACTGAAGCTTTCTTT.

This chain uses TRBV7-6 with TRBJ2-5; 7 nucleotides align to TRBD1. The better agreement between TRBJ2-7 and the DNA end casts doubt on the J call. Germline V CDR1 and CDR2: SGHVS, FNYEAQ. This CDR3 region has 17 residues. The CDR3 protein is CASSRGGTGTASYEQYF. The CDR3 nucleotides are TGTGCCAGCAGCCGGGGCGGAACCGGGACAGCCTCCTACGAGCAGTACTTC.

The CDR3 loop is CASSQGADRGLPYEQYF. The CDR3 nucleotides read TGTGCCAGCAGCCAAGGGGCGGACAGGGGGCTTCCCTACGAGCAGTACTTC. The chain recombines TRBV25-1 with TRBJ2-7; 11 bases line up with TRBD1. V gave up 6 bases and J gave up 2 bases; unmatched junction bases: 12. The germline V gene encodes CDR1 MGHDK and CDR2 SYGVNS. CDR3 size: 17 residues.

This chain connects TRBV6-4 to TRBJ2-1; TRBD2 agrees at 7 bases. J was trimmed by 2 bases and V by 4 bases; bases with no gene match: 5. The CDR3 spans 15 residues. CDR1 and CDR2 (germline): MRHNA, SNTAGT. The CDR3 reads CASSVSSGTYNEQFF. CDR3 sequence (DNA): TGTGCCAGCAGTGTGTCTAGCGGTACCTACAATGAGCAGTTCTTC.

CDR3 coding DNA: TGCAGCGGGGCGTCGGCCAACGTCCTGACTTTC. It codes for CSGASANVLTF. The chain uses TRBV20-1 and TRBJ2-6; either TRBD1 or TRBD2 may supply D (5 bases each). The CDR3 has 11 residues. In germline, CDR1 is DFQATT, CDR2 SNEGSKA (reference sequence).

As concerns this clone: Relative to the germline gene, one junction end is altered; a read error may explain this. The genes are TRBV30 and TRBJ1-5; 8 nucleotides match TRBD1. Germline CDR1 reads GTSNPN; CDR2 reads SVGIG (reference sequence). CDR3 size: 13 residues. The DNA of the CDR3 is TGTGCCTGGAGTCAGACTACAGGGGGACCACTAAATTTT. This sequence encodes CAWSQTTGGPLNF.

CDR3 DNA: TGTGCCAGCAAACGGGAAGAGACCCAGTACTTC. Protein sequence: CASKREETQYF. The rearrangement links TRBV25-1 to TRBJ2-5; D unresolved. This CDR3 comprises 11 residues. Germline CDR1 is MGHDK and CDR2 is SYGVNS. Trimming removed 7 bases from V and 3 bases from J, with 6 bases in between.

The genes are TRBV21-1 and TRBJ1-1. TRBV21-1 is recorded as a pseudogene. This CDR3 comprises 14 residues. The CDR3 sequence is CASSTKTVNTEAFF. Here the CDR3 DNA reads TGTGCCAGCAGCACAAAGACGGTGAACACTGAAGCTTTCTTT.

Here the CDR3 reads CAWSVLANNFEQFF. DNA for the CDR3: TGTGCCTGGAGTGTCCTCGCCAACAATTTTGAGCAGTTCTTC. V gene TRBV30 combines with J gene TRBJ2-1; the D is unclear. The V gene lost 0 bases and the J gene lost 9 bases, with 15 bases spanning the gap. Germline loops: CDR1 GTSNPN, CDR2 SVGIG (reference sequence). This CDR3 comprises 14 residues.

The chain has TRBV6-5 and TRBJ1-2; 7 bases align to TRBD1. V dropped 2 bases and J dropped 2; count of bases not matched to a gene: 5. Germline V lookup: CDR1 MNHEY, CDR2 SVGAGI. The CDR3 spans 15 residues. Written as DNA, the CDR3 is TGTGCCAGCAGTTACACGACAGGGACCAACTATGGCTACACCTTC. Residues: CASSYTTGTNYGYTF.

The CDR3 is CATRTGGVNTQYF. The CDR3 DNA reads as TGTGCCACTAGGACAGGGGGCGTCAATACGCAGTATTTT. This chain links TRBV19 with TRBJ2-3; 11 bases are shared with TRBD1. J was trimmed by 7 bases and V by 10 bases; bases with no gene match: 7. Germline V gene lookup returns CDR1 LNHDA and CDR2 SQIVND (reference sequence). CDR3 length: 13 residues.

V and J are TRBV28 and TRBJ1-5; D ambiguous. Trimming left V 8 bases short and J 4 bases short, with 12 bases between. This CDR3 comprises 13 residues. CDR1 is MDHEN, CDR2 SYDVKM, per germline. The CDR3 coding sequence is TGTGCCAGCCAGGAAATTAGGAATCAGCCCCAGCATTTT. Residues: CASQEIRNQPQHF.